This TCR beta chain comes out of a study of blood T cell repertoires in COVID-19. Assay: immunoSEQ multiplex PCR; the TCRdb copy retains only in-frame clones and omits some. The sample includes about 98,000 clones, approximately 90% seen only once; the top ten take 5% to 6.5%. Germline V gene lookup returns CDR1 SGHRS and CDR2 YFSETQ. CDR3 size: 16 residues. V was trimmed by 3 bases and J by 5 bases, leaving 20 bases between them. This sequence originates from a woman aged 50 to 60 with COVID-19, enrolled during active disease. This sequence joins TRBV5-1 and TRBJ2-5; D is possibly TRBD2 (7 bases). The sample taken for sequencing was peripheral blood. The CDR3 DNA reads TGCGCCAGCAGCTCCTTCGGACTAGGGGGGCGGGAGACCCAGTACTTC. This translates into CASSSFGLGGRETQYF.